This is a list of T cell receptor beta chains from one sample in a study of beta chain features in type 1 diabetes. The data were produced by immunoSEQ multiplex PCR, yet TCRdb's version contains in-frame clones alone and is incomplete. This table holds 200,000 to 300,000 clones, about 26% found once. The sample comprised central memory CD4+ T cells from blood. The receptors come from a man aged 25 to 40 in good health. CDR3s include the opening cysteine and the closing phenylalanine or tryptophan. A D gene is named only where the DNA matches it firmly. Expanded clones are given a class, and other clones once, few, many or no size at all.

V gene: TRBV28; clone size: many; D gene: .; J gene: TRBJ2-1; CDR3 protein: CASRGYNEQFF; CDR3 DNA: TGTGCCAGCAGAGGATACAATGAGCAGTTCTTC
V gene: TRBV6-5; clone size: once; D gene: TRBD1; J gene: TRBJ1-2; CDR3 protein: CASRTGLNYGYTF; CDR3 DNA: TGTGCCAGTCGGACAGGGCTGAACTATGGCTACACCTTC
V gene: TRBV30; clone size: .; D gene: TRBD2; J gene: TRBJ2-1; CDR3 protein: CAWSALAGGANEQFF; CDR3 DNA: TGTGCCTGGAGTGCATTAGCGGGAGGGGCCAATGAGCAGTTCTTC
V gene: TRBV29-1; clone size: many; D gene: .; J gene: TRBJ2-1; CDR3 protein: CSVNPVGHEQFF; CDR3 DNA: TGCAGCGTTAATCCGGTGGGCCATGAGCAGTTCTTC
V gene: TRBV6-6; clone size: .; D gene: TRBD2; J gene: TRBJ2-1; CDR3 protein: CASSSTSGGGEQFF; CDR3 DNA: TGTGCCAGCAGCTCGACTAGCGGGGGTGGTGAGCAGTTCTTC
V gene: TRBV9; clone size: .; D gene: .; J gene: TRBJ2-5; CDR3 protein: CASSPRAQKETQYF; CDR3 DNA: TGTGCCAGCAGCCCCCGGGCACAAAAAGAGACCCAGTACTTC
V gene: TRBV30; clone size: .; D gene: .; J gene: TRBJ1-2; CDR3 protein: CAWSLDNYGYTF; CDR3 DNA: TGTGCCTGGAGTCTCGACAACTATGGCTACACCTTC
V gene: TRBV9; clone size: .; D gene: TRBD1; J gene: TRBJ2-7; CDR3 protein: CASSGEPGQGTYEQYF; CDR3 DNA: TGTGCCAGCAGCGGCGAGCCGGGACAGGGGACTTACGAGCAGTACTTC
V gene: TRBV25-1; clone size: few; D gene: .; J gene: TRBJ1-1; CDR3 protein: CASSAGIEAFF; CDR3 DNA: TGTGCCAGCAGTGCTGGTATCGAAGCTTTCTTT
V gene: TRBV18; clone size: .; D gene: .; J gene: TRBJ1-2; CDR3 protein: CASSPPGGGYTF; CDR3 DNA: TGTGCCAGCTCACCACCGGGGGGTGGCTACACCTTC
V gene: TRBV28; clone size: many; D gene: TRBD2; J gene: TRBJ2-5; CDR3 protein: CASSSDRSAGGSETQYF; CDR3 DNA: TGTGCCAGCAGTTCAGACCGATCCGCGGGAGGATCGGAGACCCAGTACTTC
V gene: TRBV29-1; clone size: once; D gene: .; J gene: TRBJ2-7; CDR3 protein: CSAYRQGTNEQYF; CDR3 DNA: TGCAGCGCTTACCGGCAGGGGACCAACGAGCAGTACTTC
V gene: TRBV20-1; clone size: few; D gene: .; J gene: TRBJ2-1; CDR3 protein: CSAGVYNEQFF; CDR3 DNA: TGCAGTGCTGGGGTCTACAATGAGCAGTTCTTC
V gene: TRBV4-2; clone size: .; D gene: .; J gene: TRBJ2-7; CDR3 protein: CASSRAGDTYEQYF; CDR3 DNA: TGTGCCAGCAGCCGAGCAGGGGACACCTACGAGCAGTACTTC
V gene: TRBV5-4; clone size: many; D gene: TRBD1; J gene: TRBJ1-2; CDR3 protein: CASSSRTGGYGYTF; CDR3 DNA: TGTGCCAGCAGCTCCCGGACAGGGGGCTATGGCTACACCTTC
V gene: TRBV7-2; clone size: few; D gene: .; J gene: TRBJ1-2; CDR3 protein: CASSLYTVPGHSRDGYTF; CDR3 DNA: TGTGCCAGCAGCTTATACACGGTACCGGGACATTCCCGCGATGGCTACACCTTC
V gene: TRBV5-1; clone size: .; D gene: .; J gene: TRBJ2-5; CDR3 protein: CASSLDLGRETQYF; CDR3 DNA: TGCGCCAGCAGCTTGGATCTAGGACGAGAGACCCAGTACTTC
V gene: TRBV7-9; clone size: .; D gene: .; J gene: TRBJ2-1; CDR3 protein: CASSTTGRGSYNEQFF; CDR3 DNA: TGTGCCAGCAGCACGACAGGACGTGGCTCCTACAATGAGCAGTTCTTC
V gene: TRBV7-2; clone size: few; D gene: .; J gene: TRBJ1-6; CDR3 protein: CASRGDFYNSPLHF; CDR3 DNA: TGTGCCAGCAGAGGGGATTTCTATAATTCACCCCTCCACTTT
V gene: TRBV2; clone size: few; D gene: TRBD1; J gene: TRBJ1-5; CDR3 protein: CASSGTGRNQPQHF; CDR3 DNA: TGTGCCAGCAGTGGGACAGGGCGGAATCAGCCCCAGCATTTT
V gene: TRBV30; clone size: .; D gene: .; J gene: TRBJ1-5; CDR3 protein: CAWTAGTSNQPQHF; CDR3 DNA: TGTGCCTGGACGGCGGGGACCAGCAATCAGCCCCAGCATTTT
V gene: TRBV28; clone size: few; D gene: .; J gene: TRBJ1-6; CDR3 protein: CASRKRNSPLHF; CDR3 DNA: TGTGCCAGCAGAAAGAGAAATTCACCCCTCCACTTT
V gene: TRBV30; clone size: few; D gene: .; J gene: TRBJ2-7; CDR3 protein: CAWRAGILYEQYF; CDR3 DNA: TGTGCCTGGAGGGCAGGGATTCTTTACGAGCAGTACTTC
V gene: TRBV11-2; clone size: few; D gene: TRBD2; J gene: TRBJ2-1; CDR3 protein: CASSFQREDYKLF; CDR3 DNA: TGTGCCAGCAGCTTCCAGCGGGAGGACTACAAGCTCTTC
V gene: TRBV5-6; clone size: few; D gene: TRBD1; J gene: TRBJ1-2; CDR3 protein: CASSLRGPNYGYTF; CDR3 DNA: TGTGCCAGCAGCTTGAGGGGGCCTAACTATGGCTACACCTTC
V gene: TRBV7-8; clone size: .; D gene: .; J gene: TRBJ2-7; CDR3 protein: CASSLVSGYEQYF; CDR3 DNA: TGTGCCAGCAGCTTAGTGTCGGGGTACGAGCAGTACTTC
V gene: TRBV7-9; clone size: .; D gene: .; J gene: TRBJ2-7; CDR3 protein: CASSLGGIGYEQYF; CDR3 DNA: TGTGCCAGCAGCTTAGGAGGGATCGGCTACGAGCAGTACTTC
V gene: TRBV13; clone size: few; D gene: TRBD2; J gene: TRBJ2-7; CDR3 protein: CASSNGGRTSYEQYF; CDR3 DNA: TGTGCCAGCAGTAATGGCGGGAGGACCTCCTACGAGCAGTACTTC
V gene: TRBV10-2; clone size: .; D gene: TRBD1; J gene: TRBJ1-6; CDR3 protein: CASRDRGLVLHF; CDR3 DNA: TGCGCCAGCAGGGACAGGGGGTTGGTCCTCCACTTT
V gene: TRBV28; clone size: many; D gene: .; J gene: TRBJ2-4; CDR3 protein: CASSLGGIQYF; CDR3 DNA: TGTGCCAGCAGTTTAGGAGGCATTCAGTACTTC
V gene: TRBV9; clone size: few; D gene: .; J gene: TRBJ2-5; CDR3 protein: CASSVAAIGETQYF; CDR3 DNA: TGTGCCAGCAGCGTAGCAGCCATCGGTGAGACCCAGTACTTC
V gene: TRBV29-1; clone size: few; D gene: TRBD2; J gene: TRBJ2-1; CDR3 protein: CSVNGLAGGNNEQFF; CDR3 DNA: TGCAGCGTTAACGGACTAGCGGGAGGCAATAATGAGCAGTTCTTC
V gene: TRBV30; clone size: few; D gene: TRBD2; J gene: TRBJ2-3; CDR3 protein: CAWSMSGGGDTQYF; CDR3 DNA: TGTGCCTGGAGTATGAGCGGGGGTGGCGATACGCAGTATTTT
V gene: TRBV5-1; clone size: few; D gene: .; J gene: TRBJ2-3; CDR3 protein: CASSFNGGDTQYF; CDR3 DNA: TGCGCCAGCAGCTTTAACGGGGGAGATACGCAGTATTTT
V gene: TRBV30; clone size: .; D gene: TRBD1; J gene: TRBJ1-1; CDR3 protein: CALTNRLWGQSSPEAFF; CDR3 DNA: TGTGCCTTGACCAACCGCCTTTGGGGACAGTCCAGCCCTGAAGCTTTCTTT
V gene: TRBV28; clone size: .; D gene: TRBD1; J gene: TRBJ1-2; CDR3 protein: CASSLRFLGQEANGYTF; CDR3 DNA: TGTGCCAGCAGTTTACGTTTCCTTGGACAGGAGGCAAACGGCTACACCTTC
V gene: TRBV5-1; clone size: .; D gene: TRBD1; J gene: TRBJ2-3; CDR3 protein: CASSPDRADTQYF; CDR3 DNA: TGCGCCAGCAGCCCGGACAGGGCAGATACGCAGTATTTT
V gene: TRBV30; clone size: .; D gene: .; J gene: TRBJ1-3; CDR3 protein: CAWSQGAGNTIYF; CDR3 DNA: TGTGCCTGGAGTCAGGGAGCCGGAAACACCATATATTTT
V gene: TRBV5-6; clone size: .; D gene: .; J gene: TRBJ2-3; CDR3 protein: CASSRALPYPTDTQYF; CDR3 DNA: TGTGCCAGCAGCCGCGCACTTCCCTACCCGACAGATACGCAGTATTTT
V gene: TRBV7-2; clone size: .; D gene: .; J gene: TRBJ2-1; CDR3 protein: CASSLSGTSYNEQFF; CDR3 DNA: TGTGCCAGCAGCTTGTCGGGTACATCCTACAATGAGCAGTTCTTC
V gene: TRBV7-2; clone size: .; D gene: .; J gene: TRBJ2-1; CDR3 protein: CASSSTRKQFF; CDR3 DNA: TGTGCCAGCAGCTCCACTAGAAAGCAGTTCTTC
V gene: TRBV7-2; clone size: few; D gene: TRBD1; J gene: TRBJ1-1; CDR3 protein: CASSHGGQGRSGAFF; CDR3 DNA: TGTGCCAGCAGCCACGGAGGACAGGGCCGAAGTGGAGCTTTCTTT
V gene: TRBV30; clone size: .; D gene: TRBD2; J gene: TRBJ2-3; CDR3 protein: CAWRVGGGPTDTQYF; CDR3 DNA: TGTGCCTGGAGGGTCGGGGGAGGGCCCACAGATACGCAGTATTTT
V gene: TRBV30; clone size: many; D gene: TRBD2; J gene: TRBJ2-5; CDR3 protein: CAWSVLAGETQYF; CDR3 DNA: TGTGCCTGGAGTGTACTAGCGGGAGAGACCCAGTACTTC
V gene: TRBV29-1; clone size: few; D gene: .; J gene: TRBJ2-7; CDR3 protein: CSVEDPGVREQYF; CDR3 DNA: TGCAGCGTTGAAGATCCGGGGGTGCGCGAGCAGTACTTC
V gene: TRBV28; clone size: few; D gene: .; J gene: TRBJ2-5; CDR3 protein: CASSPTGRETQYF; CDR3 DNA: TGTGCCAGCAGTCCTACAGGGAGAGAGACCCAGTACTTC
V gene: TRBV30; clone size: many; D gene: .; J gene: TRBJ2-3; CDR3 protein: CAWSQSTDTQYF; CDR3 DNA: TGTGCCTGGTCCCAGAGCACAGATACGCAGTATTTT
V gene: TRBV9; clone size: .; D gene: .; J gene: TRBJ2-2; CDR3 protein: CASSVGTNTGELFF; CDR3 DNA: TGTGCCAGCAGCGTGGGGACGAACACCGGGGAGCTGTTTTTT
V gene: TRBV7-2; clone size: .; D gene: .; J gene: TRBJ2-4; CDR3 protein: CASSPHNIQYF; CDR3 DNA: TGTGCCAGCAGCCCCCACAACATTCAGTACTTC
V gene: TRBV15; clone size: .; D gene: TRBD1; J gene: TRBJ1-1; CDR3 protein: CATSRGGRGQVEAFF; CDR3 DNA: TGTGCCACCAGCAGAGGTGGCAGGGGGCAGGTTGAAGCTTTCTTT
V gene: TRBV30; clone size: .; D gene: TRBD2; J gene: TRBJ2-3; CDR3 protein: CAWSVGLAGGHTQYF; CDR3 DNA: TGTGCCTGGAGTGTAGGATTAGCGGGGGGGCATACGCAGTATTTT
V gene: TRBV9; clone size: .; D gene: .; J gene: TRBJ2-3; CDR3 protein: CASSVSRGPADTQYF; CDR3 DNA: TGTGCCAGCAGCGTATCGAGGGGCCCCGCAGATACGCAGTATTTT
V gene: TRBV5-5; clone size: .; D gene: .; J gene: TRBJ2-7; CDR3 protein: CASSLDGNEQYF; CDR3 DNA: TGTGCCAGCAGCCTGGATGGGAACGAGCAGTACTTC
V gene: TRBV7-2; clone size: .; D gene: .; J gene: TRBJ2-5; CDR3 protein: CASSLLGGQETQYF; CDR3 DNA: TGTGCCAGCAGCTTATTGGGGGGCCAAGAGACCCAGTACTTC
V gene: TRBV14; clone size: few; D gene: TRBD2; J gene: TRBJ2-7; CDR3 protein: CASSQDPGLVSEQYF; CDR3 DNA: TGTGCCAGCAGCCAAGATCCGGGACTAGTGTCCGAGCAGTACTTC
V gene: TRBV7-2; clone size: few; D gene: .; J gene: TRBJ2-3; CDR3 protein: CASSSRLGSDTQYF; CDR3 DNA: TGTGCCAGCAGCTCCCGATTGGGGTCAGATACGCAGTATTTT
V gene: TRBV30; clone size: .; D gene: .; J gene: TRBJ2-4; CDR3 protein: CAWSPQGANIQYF; CDR3 DNA: TGTGCCTGGAGTCCACAGGGTGCAAACATTCAGTACTTC